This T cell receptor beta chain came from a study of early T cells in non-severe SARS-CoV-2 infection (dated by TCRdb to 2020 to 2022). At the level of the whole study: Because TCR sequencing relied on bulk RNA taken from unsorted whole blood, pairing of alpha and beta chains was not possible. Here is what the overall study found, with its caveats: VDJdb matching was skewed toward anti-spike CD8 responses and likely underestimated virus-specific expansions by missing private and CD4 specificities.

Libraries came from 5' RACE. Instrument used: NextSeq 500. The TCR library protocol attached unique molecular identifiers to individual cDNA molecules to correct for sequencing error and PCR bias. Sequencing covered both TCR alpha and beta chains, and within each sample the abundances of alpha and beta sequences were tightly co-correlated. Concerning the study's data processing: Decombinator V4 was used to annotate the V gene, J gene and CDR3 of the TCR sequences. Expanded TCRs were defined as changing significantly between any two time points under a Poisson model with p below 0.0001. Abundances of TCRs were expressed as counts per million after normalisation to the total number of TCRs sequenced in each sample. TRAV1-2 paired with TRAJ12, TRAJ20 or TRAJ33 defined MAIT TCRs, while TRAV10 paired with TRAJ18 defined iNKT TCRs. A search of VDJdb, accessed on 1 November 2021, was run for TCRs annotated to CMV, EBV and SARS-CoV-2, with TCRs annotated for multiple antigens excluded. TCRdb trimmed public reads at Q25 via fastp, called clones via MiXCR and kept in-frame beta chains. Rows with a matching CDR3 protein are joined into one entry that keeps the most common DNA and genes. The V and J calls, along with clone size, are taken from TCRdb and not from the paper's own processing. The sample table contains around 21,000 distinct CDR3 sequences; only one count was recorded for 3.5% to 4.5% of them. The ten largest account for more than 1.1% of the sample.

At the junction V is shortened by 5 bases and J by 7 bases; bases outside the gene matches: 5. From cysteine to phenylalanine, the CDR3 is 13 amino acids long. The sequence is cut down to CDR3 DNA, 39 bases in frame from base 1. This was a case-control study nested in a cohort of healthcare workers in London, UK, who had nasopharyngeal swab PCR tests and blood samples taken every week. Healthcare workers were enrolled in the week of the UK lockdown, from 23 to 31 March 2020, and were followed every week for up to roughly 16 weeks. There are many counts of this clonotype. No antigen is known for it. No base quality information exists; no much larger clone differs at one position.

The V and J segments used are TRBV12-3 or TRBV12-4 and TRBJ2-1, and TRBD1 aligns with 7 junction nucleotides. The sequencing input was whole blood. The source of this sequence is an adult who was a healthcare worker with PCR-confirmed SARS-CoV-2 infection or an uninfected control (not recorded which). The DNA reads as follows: TGTGCCAGCAGTAGGACAGGCGGGAATGAGCAGTTCTTC. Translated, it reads CASSRTGGNEQFF.